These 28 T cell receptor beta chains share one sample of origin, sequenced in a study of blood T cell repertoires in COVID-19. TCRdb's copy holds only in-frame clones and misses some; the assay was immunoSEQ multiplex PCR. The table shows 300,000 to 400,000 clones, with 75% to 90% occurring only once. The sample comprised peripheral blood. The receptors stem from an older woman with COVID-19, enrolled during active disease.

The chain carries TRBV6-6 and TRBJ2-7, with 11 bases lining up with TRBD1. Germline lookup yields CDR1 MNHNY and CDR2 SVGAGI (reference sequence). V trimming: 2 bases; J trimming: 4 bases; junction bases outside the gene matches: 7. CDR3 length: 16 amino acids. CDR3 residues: CASSYLRTGGIYEQYF. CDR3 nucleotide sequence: TGTGCCAGCAGTTACCTGAGGACAGGGGGCATTTACGAGCAGTACTTC.

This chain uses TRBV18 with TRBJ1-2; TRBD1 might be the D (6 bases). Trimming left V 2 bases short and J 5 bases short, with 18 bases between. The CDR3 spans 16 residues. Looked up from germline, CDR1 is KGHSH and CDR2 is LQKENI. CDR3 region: CASSPYTGSRLYGYTF. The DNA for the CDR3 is TGTGCCAGCTCACCATATACAGGGTCTAGACTTTATGGCTACACCTTC.

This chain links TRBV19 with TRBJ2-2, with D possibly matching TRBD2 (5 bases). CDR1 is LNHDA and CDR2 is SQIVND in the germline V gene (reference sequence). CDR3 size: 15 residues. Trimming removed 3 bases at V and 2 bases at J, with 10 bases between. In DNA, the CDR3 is TGTGCCAGTAGTATTAGGCGGACTAACACCGGGGAGCTGTTTTTT. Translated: CASSIRRTNTGELFF.

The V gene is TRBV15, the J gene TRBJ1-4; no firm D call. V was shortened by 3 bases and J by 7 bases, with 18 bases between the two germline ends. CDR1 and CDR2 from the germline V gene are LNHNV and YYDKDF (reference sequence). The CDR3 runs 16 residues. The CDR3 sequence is CATSSHPEFSSEKLFF. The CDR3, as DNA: TGTGCCACCAGCAGTCATCCTGAGTTTAGCAGTGAAAAACTGTTTTTT.

Here the CDR3 reads CAISGLNYGYTF. DNA of the CDR3: TGTGCCATCAGCGGACTCAACTATGGCTACACCTTC. This chain uses TRBV10-3 with TRBJ1-2, with D hard to call. V was trimmed by 6 bases and J by 2 bases, leaving 7 bases between them. The CDR3 spans 12 residues. Germline CDR1 is ENHRY and CDR2 is SYGVKD.

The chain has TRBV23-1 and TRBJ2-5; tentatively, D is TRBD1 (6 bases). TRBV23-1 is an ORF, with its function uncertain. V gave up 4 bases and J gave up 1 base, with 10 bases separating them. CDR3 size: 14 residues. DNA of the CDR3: TGCGCCAGCAGTCGCGGACAGATCCAAGAGACCCAGTACTTC. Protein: CASSRGQIQETQYF.

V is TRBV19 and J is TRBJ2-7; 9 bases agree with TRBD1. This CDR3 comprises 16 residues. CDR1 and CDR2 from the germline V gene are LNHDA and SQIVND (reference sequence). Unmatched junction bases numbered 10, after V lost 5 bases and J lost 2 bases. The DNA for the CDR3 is TGTGCCAGTAGTTCAACGGGACAGGGAGCTACCTACGAGCAGTACTTC. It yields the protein CASSSTGQGATYEQYF. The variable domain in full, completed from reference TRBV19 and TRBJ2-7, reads DGGITQSPKYLFRKEGQNVTLSCEQNLNHDAMYWYRQDPGQGLRLIYYSQIVNDFQKGDIAEGYSVSREKKESFPLTVTSAQKNPTAFYLCASSSTGQGATYEQYFGPGTRLTVT.

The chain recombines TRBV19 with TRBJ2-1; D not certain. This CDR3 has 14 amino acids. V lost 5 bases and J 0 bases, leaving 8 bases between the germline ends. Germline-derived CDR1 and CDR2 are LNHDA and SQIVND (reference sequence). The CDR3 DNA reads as TGTGCCAGTAGTGGCGGAAGCTCCTACAATGAGCAGTTCTTC. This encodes CASSGGSSYNEQFF.

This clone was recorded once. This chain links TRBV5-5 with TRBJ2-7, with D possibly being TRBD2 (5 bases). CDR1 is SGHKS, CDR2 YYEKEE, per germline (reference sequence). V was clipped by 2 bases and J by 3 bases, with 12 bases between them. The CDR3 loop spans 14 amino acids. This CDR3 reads CASSLGGFDYEQYF. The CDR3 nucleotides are TGTGCCAGCAGCTTAGGAGGATTTGACTACGAGCAGTACTTC.

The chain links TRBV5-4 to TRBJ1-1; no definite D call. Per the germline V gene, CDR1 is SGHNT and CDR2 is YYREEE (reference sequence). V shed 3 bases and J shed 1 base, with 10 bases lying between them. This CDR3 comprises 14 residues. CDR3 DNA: TGTGCCAGCAGCTACAGTTATCCGAACACTGAAGCTTTCTTT. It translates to CASSYSYPNTEAFF.

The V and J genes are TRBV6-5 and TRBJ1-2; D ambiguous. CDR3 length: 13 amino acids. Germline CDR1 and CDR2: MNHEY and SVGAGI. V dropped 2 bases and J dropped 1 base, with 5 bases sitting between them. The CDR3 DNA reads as TGTGCCAGCAGTTACGAGGGTAACTATGGCTACACCTTC. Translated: CASSYEGNYGYTF.

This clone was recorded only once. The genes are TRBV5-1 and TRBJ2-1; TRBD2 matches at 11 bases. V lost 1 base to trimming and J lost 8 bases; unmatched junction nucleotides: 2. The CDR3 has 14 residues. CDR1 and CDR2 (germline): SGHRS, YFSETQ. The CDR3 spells CASSLTSGGHEQFF. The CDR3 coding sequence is TGCGCCAGCAGCTTGACTAGCGGGGGCCATGAGCAGTTCTTC. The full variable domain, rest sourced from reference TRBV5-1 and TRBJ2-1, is KAGVTQTPRYLIKTRGQQVTLSCSPISGHRSVSWYQQTPGQGLQFLFEYFSETQRNKGNFPGRFSGRQFSNSRSEMNVSTLELGDSALYLCASSLTSGGHEQFFGPGTRLTVL.

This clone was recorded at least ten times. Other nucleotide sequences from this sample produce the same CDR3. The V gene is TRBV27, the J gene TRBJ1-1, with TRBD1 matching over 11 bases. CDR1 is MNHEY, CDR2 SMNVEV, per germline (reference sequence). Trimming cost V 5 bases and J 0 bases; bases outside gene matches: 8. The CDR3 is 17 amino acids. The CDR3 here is CASSPGTGGMMNTEAFF. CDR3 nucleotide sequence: TGTGCCAGCAGTCCCGGGACAGGGGGGATGATGAACACTGAAGCTTTCTTT.

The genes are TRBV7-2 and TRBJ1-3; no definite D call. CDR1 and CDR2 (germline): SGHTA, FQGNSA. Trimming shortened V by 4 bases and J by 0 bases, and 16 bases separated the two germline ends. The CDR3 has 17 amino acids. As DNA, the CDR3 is TGTGCCAGCAGCTCACAACCTGACACGAGCTCTGGAAACACCATATATTTT. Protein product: CASSSQPDTSSGNTIYF. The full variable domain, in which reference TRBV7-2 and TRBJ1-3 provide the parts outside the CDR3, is GAGVSQSPSNKVTEKGKDVELRCDPISGHTALYWYRQSLGQGLEFLIYFQGNSAPDKSGLPSDRFSAERTGGSVSTLTIQRTQQEDSAVYLCASSSQPDTSSGNTIYFGEGSWLTVV.

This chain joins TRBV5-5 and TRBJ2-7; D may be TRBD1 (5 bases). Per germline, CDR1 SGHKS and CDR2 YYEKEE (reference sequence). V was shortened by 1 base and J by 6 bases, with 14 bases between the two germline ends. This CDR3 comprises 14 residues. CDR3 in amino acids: CASSLTRGLGEQYF. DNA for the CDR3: TGTGCCAGCAGCTTGACAAGGGGCCTTGGCGAGCAGTACTTC.

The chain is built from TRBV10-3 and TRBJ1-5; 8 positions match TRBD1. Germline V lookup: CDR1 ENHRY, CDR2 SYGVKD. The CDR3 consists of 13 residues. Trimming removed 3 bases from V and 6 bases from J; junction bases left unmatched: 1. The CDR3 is CAISEQGGQPQHF. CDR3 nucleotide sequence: TGTGCCATCAGTGAACAGGGGGGTCAGCCCCAGCATTTT.

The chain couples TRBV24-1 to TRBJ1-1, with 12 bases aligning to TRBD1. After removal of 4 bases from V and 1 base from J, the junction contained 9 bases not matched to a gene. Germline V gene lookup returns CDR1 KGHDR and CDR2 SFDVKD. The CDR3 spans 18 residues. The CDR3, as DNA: TGTGCCACCAGTGACCCCGGGGCGGGACAGGGGGCGAACACTGAAGCTTTCTTT. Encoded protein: CATSDPGAGQGANTEAFF.

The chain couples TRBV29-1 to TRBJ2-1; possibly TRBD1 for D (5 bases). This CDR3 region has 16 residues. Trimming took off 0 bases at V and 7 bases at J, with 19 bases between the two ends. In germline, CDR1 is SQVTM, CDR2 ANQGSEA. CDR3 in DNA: TGCAGCGTTGAAGATCTAGGCAGGGAAGGAGAAAATGAGCAGTTCTTC. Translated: CSVEDLGREGENEQFF.

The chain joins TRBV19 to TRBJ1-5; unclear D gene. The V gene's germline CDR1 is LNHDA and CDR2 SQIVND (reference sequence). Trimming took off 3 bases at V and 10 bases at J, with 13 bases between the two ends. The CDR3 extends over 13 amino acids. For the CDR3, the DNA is TGTGCCAGTAGTATCTCCGGACTACATCCCCAGCATTTT. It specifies CASSISGLHPQHF. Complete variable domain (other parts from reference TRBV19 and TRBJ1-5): DGGITQSPKYLFRKEGQNVTLSCEQNLNHDAMYWYRQDPGQGLRLIYYSQIVNDFQKGDIAEGYSVSREKKESFPLTVTSAQKNPTAFYLCASSISGLHPQHFGDGTRLSIL.

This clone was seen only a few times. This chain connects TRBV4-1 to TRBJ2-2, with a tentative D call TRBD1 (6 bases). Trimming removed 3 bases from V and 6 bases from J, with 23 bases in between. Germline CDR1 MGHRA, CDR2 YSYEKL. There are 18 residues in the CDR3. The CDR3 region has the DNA TGCGCCAGCAGCCAGGGTACTTATAACAGGGATAAGGCCGGGGAGCTGTTTTTT. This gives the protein CASSQGTYNRDKAGELFF.

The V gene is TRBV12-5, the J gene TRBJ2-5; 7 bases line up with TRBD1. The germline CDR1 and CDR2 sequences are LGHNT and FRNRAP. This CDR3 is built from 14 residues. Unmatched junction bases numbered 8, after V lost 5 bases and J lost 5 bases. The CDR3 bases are TGTGCTAGTGGTCTGACAGGGAAGTTGGAGACCCAGTACTTC. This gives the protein CASGLTGKLETQYF.

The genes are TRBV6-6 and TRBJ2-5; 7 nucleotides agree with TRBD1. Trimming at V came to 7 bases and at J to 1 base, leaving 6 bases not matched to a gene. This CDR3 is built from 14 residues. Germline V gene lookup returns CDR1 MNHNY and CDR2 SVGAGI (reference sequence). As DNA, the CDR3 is TGTGCCAGCAACCCTGGGACAGTCCAAGAGACCCAGTACTTC. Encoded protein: CASNPGTVQETQYF.

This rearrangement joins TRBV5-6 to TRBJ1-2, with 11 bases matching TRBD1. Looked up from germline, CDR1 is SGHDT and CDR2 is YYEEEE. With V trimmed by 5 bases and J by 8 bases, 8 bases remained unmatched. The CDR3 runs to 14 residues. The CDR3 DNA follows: TGTGCCAGCAGGTCCGGGACAGGGGGGTTAGGCTACACCTTC. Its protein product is CASRSGTGGLGYTF. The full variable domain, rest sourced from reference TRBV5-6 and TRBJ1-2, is DAGVTQSPTHLIKTRGQQVTLRCSPKSGHDTVSWYQQALGQGPQFIFQYYEEEERQRGNFPDRFSGHQFPNYSSELNVNALLLGDSALYLCASRSGTGGLGYTFGSGTRLTVV.

CDR3: CASSVSSEGMGGTPLHF. Written as DNA, the CDR3 is TGTGCCAGCAGTGTATCATCGGAGGGTATGGGGGGAACACCCCTCCACTTT. The J gene is TRBJ1-6, the V gene TRBV2, with D tentatively TRBD1 (5 bases). From germline, CDR1 is SNHLY and CDR2 FYNNEI. The ends were cut back, 4 bases at V and 11 bases at J, with 24 bases in the middle. This CDR3 is 17 amino acids long.

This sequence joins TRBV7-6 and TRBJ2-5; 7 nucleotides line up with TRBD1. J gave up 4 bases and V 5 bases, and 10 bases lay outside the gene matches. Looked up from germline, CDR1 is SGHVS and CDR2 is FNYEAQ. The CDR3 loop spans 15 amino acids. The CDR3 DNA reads TGTGCCAGCAGCCCCGAACAGGGGATGGGAGAGACCCAGTACTTC. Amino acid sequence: CASSPEQGMGETQYF.

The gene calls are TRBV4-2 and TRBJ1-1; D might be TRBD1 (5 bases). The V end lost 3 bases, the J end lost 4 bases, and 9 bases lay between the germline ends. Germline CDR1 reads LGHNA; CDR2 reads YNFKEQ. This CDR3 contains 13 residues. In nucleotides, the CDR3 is TGTGCCAGCAGCCACGGGGGGGGCACTGAAGCTTTCTTT. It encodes CASSHGGGTEAFF.

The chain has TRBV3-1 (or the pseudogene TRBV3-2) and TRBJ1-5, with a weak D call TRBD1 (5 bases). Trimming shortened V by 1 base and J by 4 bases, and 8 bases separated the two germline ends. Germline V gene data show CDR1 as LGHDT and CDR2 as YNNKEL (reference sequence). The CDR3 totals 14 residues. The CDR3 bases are TGTGCCAGCAGCCAAGGGACACTTAATCAGCCCCAGCATTTT. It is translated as CASSQGTLNQPQHF.

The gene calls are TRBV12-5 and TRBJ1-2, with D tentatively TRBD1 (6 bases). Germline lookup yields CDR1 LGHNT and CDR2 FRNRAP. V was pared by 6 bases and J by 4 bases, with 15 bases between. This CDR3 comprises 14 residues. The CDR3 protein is CASGVGAGVYGYTF. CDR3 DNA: TGTGCTAGTGGGGTCGGCGCAGGGGTCTATGGCTACACCTTC.